This entry describes one TCR beta chain. Its antigen is still unknown. This record comes from a study of T cell clonotyping in hematopoietic cell transplantation. Whole-study results and caveats: Recipient TCR diversity dropped after transplant; expanded clonotypes rose from day 30 to 180.

TCRdb keeps only in-frame clones here, not all; method: immunoSEQ multiplex PCR. The sample has 15,000 or so clones, over 55% seen once; the top ten hold 7.5% to 10%. There are 14 residues in the CDR3. V lost 0 bases and J lost 2, with 9 bases in between. Germline lookup yields CDR1 SGHRS and CDR2 YFSETQ. This TCR derives from a woman aged 60-70 years in good health. Some clones in this sample may be carry-over from other donors' samples. The specimen was peripheral blood mononuclear cells. The V gene is TRBV5-1, the J gene TRBJ2-7; TRBD2 might be the D (6 bases). The CDR3 here is CASSLGGIAYEQYF. The DNA for the CDR3 is TGCGCCAGCAGCTTGGGCGGGATTGCCTACGAGCAGTACTTC.